The present T cell receptor (beta chain) was sequenced within a study of T cell repertoires in cytomegalovirus infection. Study-level information: The public TCR beta signatures pointed to both CMV infection and matching HLA type.

Findings of the study overall: Cumulative public TCR beta family frequency identified carriers of CMV plus the relevant HLA. HLA-C-restricted CMV clonotypes gave the most frequent clonotype in two of eight donors.

This clonotype was counted many times. Its target is not known. Per the germline V gene, CDR1 is SGHTA and CDR2 is FQGNSA. V dropped 6 bases and J dropped 8 bases, with 22 bases sitting between them. This CDR3 comprises 15 residues. TCRdb ran MiXCR on the reads and lists one entry per CDR3 protein. The table has roughly 720,000 distinct CDR3 sequences, 35% to 45% seen once; the top ten hold about 2.8%. The source of this sequence is a human donor in good health (CMV status not recorded). Some clones in this sample may be carry-over from other donors' samples. The gene calls are TRBV7-2 and TRBJ1-2; D call uncertain. Sequenced input: PBMCs. This CDR3 reads CASSPNAAGRWGYTF. In DNA, the CDR3 is TGTGCCAGCAGTCCCAACGCGGCCGGACGCTGGGGCTACACCTTC.